This entry is about one TCR beta chain. The sample belongs to a study of shared clonotypes between healthy human individuals. The CDR3 is 15 residues long. This table comes from immunoSEQ multiplex PCR, and its TCRdb copy is limited to in-frame clones, with some not included. The table has about 2.4 million clones, under 95% seen once. The sequence came from a man younger than 30 in good health. Some clones in this sample may be carry-over from other donors' samples. The sample comprised naive CD4+ T cells from PBMCs. Subset: CD45RA+ positively selected. The chain couples TRBV12-1 to TRBJ1-5. TRBV12-1 is a documented pseudogene. The CDR3 DNA reads as TGTGCCAGCAGCTACATCACTCATAGCAATCAGCCCCAGCATTTT. This sequence encodes CASSYITHSNQPQHF.